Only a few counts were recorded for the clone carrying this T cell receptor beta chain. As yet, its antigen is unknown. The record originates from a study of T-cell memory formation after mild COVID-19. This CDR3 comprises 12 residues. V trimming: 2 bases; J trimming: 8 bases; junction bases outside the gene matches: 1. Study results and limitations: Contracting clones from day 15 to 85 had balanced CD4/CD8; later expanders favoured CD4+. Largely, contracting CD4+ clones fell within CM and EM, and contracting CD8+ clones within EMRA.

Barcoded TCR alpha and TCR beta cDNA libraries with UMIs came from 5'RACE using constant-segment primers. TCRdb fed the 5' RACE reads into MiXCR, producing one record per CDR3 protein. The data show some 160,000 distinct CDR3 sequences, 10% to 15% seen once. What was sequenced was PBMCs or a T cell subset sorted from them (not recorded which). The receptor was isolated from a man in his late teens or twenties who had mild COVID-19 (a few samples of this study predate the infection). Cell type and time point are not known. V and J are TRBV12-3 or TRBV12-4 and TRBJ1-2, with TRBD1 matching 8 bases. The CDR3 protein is CASSLQGAGYTF. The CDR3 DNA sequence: TGTGCCAGCAGTTTACAGGGGGCGGGCTACACCTTC.